The 20 T cell receptor beta chains presented below share a single source sample, sequenced in a study of blood T cell repertoires in COVID-19. Data came from immunoSEQ multiplex PCR; TCRdb stores just in-frame clones and leaves some out. The table has about 170,000 clones, about three quarters seen once. Sequenced input: peripheral blood. The receptors here all came from a man aged 55 to 70 with acute or convalescent COVID-19.

This chain uses TRBV6-1 with TRBJ1-6; no firm D call. The V gene's germline CDR1 is MNHNS and CDR2 SASEGT. This CDR3 is built from 15 residues. Trimming removed 1 base from V and 10 bases from J, with 14 bases in between. The CDR3 region has the DNA TGTGCCAGCAGTGAAGTGGAGGGAAGCAGCTCACCCCTCCACTTT. Protein sequence: CASSEVEGSSSPLHF.

This chain connects TRBV9 to TRBJ2-5, with D perhaps matching TRBD2 (5 bases). CDR1 is SGDLS and CDR2 is YYNGEE in the germline V gene. Trimming took off 3 bases at V and 5 bases at J, with 14 bases between the two ends. The CDR3 extends over 14 amino acids. The CDR3 spells CASSASLGLETQYF. The CDR3 bases are TGTGCCAGCAGCGCCTCACTAGGGCTGGAGACCCAGTACTTC.

Only one count was recorded for this clone. V and J are TRBV5-6 and TRBJ1-1, with a weak D call TRBD1 (6 bases). The CDR3 runs to 15 residues. The germline V and J ends were trimmed by 1 base and 1 base, with 11 bases remaining between them. CDR1 is SGHDT and CDR2 is YYEEEE in the germline V gene. The CDR3 nucleotides are TGTGCCAGCAGCTTGAGGGGCAGGGGGAACACTGAAGCTTTCTTT. This codes for CASSLRGRGNTEAFF.

J is TRBJ1-2 and V is TRBV2, with D possibly TRBD1 on 6 matching bases. The CDR3 totals 13 residues. Trimming left V 6 bases short and J 5 bases short, with 13 bases between. The germline gives CDR1 SNHLY, CDR2 FYNNEI. The CDR3 spells CASSEGEPYGYTF. The CDR3 DNA sequence: TGTGCCAGCAGCGAGGGGGAACCTTATGGCTACACCTTC.

The rearrangement links TRBV3-1 (or the pseudogene TRBV3-2) to TRBJ2-1; TRBD1 matches at 8 bases. V shed 1 base and J 5 bases; nucleotides not matched to a gene: 7. This CDR3 is 16 amino acids long. Germline V gene data show CDR1 as LGHDT and CDR2 as YNNKEL (reference sequence). CDR3 sequence (DNA): TGTGCCAGCAGCCAAGGGTCCAGGGGGCTCCACAATGAGCAGTTCTTC. Protein sequence: CASSQGSRGLHNEQFF.

The chain carries TRBV6-2 or TRBV6-3 and TRBJ1-5, with D hard to call. The germline V gene has CDR1 MNHEY and CDR2 SVGEGT. This CDR3 has 13 residues. V gave up 4 bases and J gave up 3 bases, with 7 bases separating them. CDR3 nucleotide sequence: TGTGCCAGCAGTTGGGCAGTCAATCAGCCCCAGCATTTT. Translated, it gives CASSWAVNQPQHF.

The V call is TRBV5-1, the J call TRBJ2-6; D might be TRBD2 (5 bases). Germline CDR1 and CDR2: SGHRS and YFSETQ. The V and J ends lost 4 bases and 0 bases respectively, with 11 bases between them. The CDR3 is 16 residues long. CDR3 region: CASSLDGNSGANVLTF. CDR3 nucleotide sequence: TGCGCCAGCAGCCTGGACGGGAACTCTGGGGCCAACGTCCTGACTTTC.

The chain is built from TRBV11-2 and TRBJ1-2; 7 bases align to TRBD1. Germline CDR1 and CDR2: SGHAT and FQNNGV. Trimming took 5 bases from V and 3 from J; bases not matched to a gene: 9. This CDR3 region has 15 residues. The CDR3, as DNA: TGTGCCAGCAGCGGAAACAGGGGCCGGGACTATGGCTACACCTTC. This codes for CASSGNRGRDYGYTF.

This clone was seen only a few times. The chain combines TRBV24-1 with TRBJ1-1; unclear D gene. The CDR3 contains 12 residues. V was shortened by 5 bases and J by 5 bases, with 8 bases between the two germline ends. Germline-derived CDR1 and CDR2 are KGHDR and SFDVKD. The CDR3 region has the DNA TGTGCCACCAGTGGCGGAGGGACTGAAGCTTTCTTT. Translated, it gives CATSGGGTEAFF.

The V call is TRBV7-9, the J call TRBJ2-7, with TRBD1 matching 7 bases. V lost 5 bases to trimming and J lost 0 bases; unmatched junction nucleotides: 1. Germline V gene data show CDR1 as SEHNR and CDR2 as FQNEAQ (reference sequence). The CDR3 has 13 amino acids. The DNA of the CDR3 is TGTGCCAGCAGCCGGGACAGCTCCTACGAGCAGTACTTC. It specifies CASSRDSSYEQYF.

The V gene is TRBV27, the J gene TRBJ2-7, with D possibly matching TRBD1 (7 bases). CDR1 and CDR2 from the germline V gene are MNHEY and SMNVEV (reference sequence). There are 17 residues in the CDR3. V shed 3 bases and J shed 0 bases, with 18 bases lying between them. For the CDR3, the DNA is TGTGCCAGCAGTTTCTGGGGGGCAGGGGGGAGCTCCTACGAGCAGTACTTC. Its protein is CASSFWGAGGSSYEQYF.

This chain links TRBV11-3 with TRBJ2-3, with 14 bases aligning to TRBD2. Unmatched junction bases numbered 7, after V lost 5 bases and J lost 3 bases. The germline gives CDR1 SGHNT, CDR2 YENEEA. The CDR3 has 17 residues. DNA of the CDR3: TGTGCCAGCAGCCCAGGGGGGACTAGCGGGGGAACAGATACGCAGTATTTT. As protein: CASSPGGTSGGTDTQYF.

The rearrangement joins TRBV6-6 to TRBJ2-3, with D possibly matching TRBD2 (5 bases). The CDR3 sequence is 13 residues long. V lost 4 bases and J 8 bases, leaving 13 bases between the germline ends. Germline CDR1 reads MNHNY; CDR2 reads SVGAGI (reference sequence). The CDR3 nucleotides read TGTGCCAGCAGTTTGGACCCGGGGAGTACGCAGTATTTT. Translating it yields CASSLDPGSTQYF.

The chain uses TRBV19 and TRBJ1-1, with 9 nucleotides matching TRBD1. CDR1 and CDR2 (germline): LNHDA, SQIVND (reference sequence). The CDR3 is made up of 16 amino acids. Unmatched junction bases numbered 10, after V lost 3 bases and J lost 5 bases. The CDR3 nucleotides are TGTGCCAGTAGTATCCCCTCAACAGGGGGCGGAACTGAAGCTTTCTTT. Protein sequence: CASSIPSTGGGTEAFF. Complete variable domain (other parts from reference TRBV19 and TRBJ1-1): DGGITQSPKYLFRKEGQNVTLSCEQNLNHDAMYWYRQDPGQGLRLIYYSQIVNDFQKGDIAEGYSVSREKKESFPLTVTSAQKNPTAFYLCASSIPSTGGGTEAFFGQGTRLTVV.

V usage is TRBV6-6 and J usage is TRBJ2-7; 7 bases are a match to TRBD1. The junction had 5 bases not matched to a gene; V was cut back by 5 bases and J by 4 bases. The CDR3 runs to 13 residues. Looked up from germline, CDR1 is MNHNY and CDR2 is SVGAGI (reference sequence). The CDR3 DNA reads TGTGCCAGCAGTGGTAGGGGGCTATACGAGCAGTACTTC. Protein sequence: CASSGRGLYEQYF.

The DNA of the CDR3 is TGTGCCAGCAGCTTAAGATCAGTGAACACTGAAGCTTTCTTT. This codes for CASSLRSVNTEAFF. The gene calls are TRBV7-8 and TRBJ1-1, with D unclear. The V end lost 2 bases, the J end lost 0 bases, and 7 bases lay between the germline ends. This CDR3 is built from 14 residues. Per germline, CDR1 SGHVS and CDR2 FQNEAQ.

This sequence joins TRBV4-1 and TRBJ1-2, with a possible D match to TRBD1 (5 bases). Trimming shortened V by 0 bases and J by 3 bases, and 11 bases separated the two germline ends. CDR1 and CDR2 (germline): MGHRA, YSYEKL. This CDR3 comprises 15 residues. CDR3 sequence: CASSQDGKGYYGYTF. CDR3 in DNA: TGCGCCAGCAGCCAAGATGGGAAGGGGTACTATGGCTACACCTTC.

The rearrangement links TRBV21-1 to TRBJ2-7; the table names TRBD2, a call not compared with the DNA. TRBV21-1 is reported as a pseudogene. The CDR3 spans 11 residues. The CDR3 sequence: CANLLAGEQYF. The DNA for the CDR3 is TGTGCCAACCTATTAGCGGGGGAGCAGTACTTC.

The chain is built from TRBV7-8 and TRBJ1-2, with D perhaps matching TRBD1 (6 bases). Germline V gene lookup returns CDR1 SGHVS and CDR2 FQNEAQ. The CDR3 loop spans 15 amino acids. V lost 5 bases and J 1 base, leaving 14 bases between the germline ends. The CDR3 protein is CASSREAGVNYGYTF. DNA of the CDR3: TGTGCCAGCAGCCGGGAGGCAGGGGTTAACTATGGCTACACCTTC. Looking up the rest from reference TRBV7-8 and TRBJ1-2 gives the full variable domain: GAGVSQSPRYKVAKRGQDVALRCDPISGHVSLFWYQQALGQGPEFLTYFQNEAQLDKSGLPSDRFFAERPEGSVSTLKIQRTQQEDSAVYLCASSREAGVNYGYTFGSGTRLTVV.

The genes are TRBV11-3 and TRBJ2-1; 8 nucleotides match TRBD2. CDR3 length: 17 residues. Germline V CDR1 and CDR2: SGHNT, YENEEA. V lost 5 bases, J lost 8 bases, and 17 bases stayed unmatched. CDR3: CASSPHSMAGGSDEQFF. In DNA form, the CDR3 reads TGTGCCAGCAGCCCCCATTCGATGGCGGGGGGTTCAGATGAGCAGTTCTTC.